This T cell receptor beta chain was recovered during a study of cytomegalovirus exposure and HLA in healthy donors. Vbeta (60) and Jbeta (13) primers were used in the PCR. Using immunoSEQ multiplex PCR, the repertoire was profiled, and TCRdb retains in-frame clones only, with some absent. The table shows about 160,000 clones, with approximately 75% occurring only once. CDR1 SGHDN and CDR2 FVKESK come from the germline V gene. Between the trimmed V and J ends, which lost 6 bases and 7 bases, there was a span of 25 bases. This CDR3 has 16 amino acids. The chain uses TRBV14 and TRBJ2-7; the D is unclear. Source material: PBMCs. This receptor was identified in a young man in good health and CMV-seropositive. DNA of the CDR3: TGTGCCAGCAGTACCCTTCTAAAGGTCGGAGTTTATGAGCAGTACTTC. Its protein product is CASSTLLKVGVYEQYF.